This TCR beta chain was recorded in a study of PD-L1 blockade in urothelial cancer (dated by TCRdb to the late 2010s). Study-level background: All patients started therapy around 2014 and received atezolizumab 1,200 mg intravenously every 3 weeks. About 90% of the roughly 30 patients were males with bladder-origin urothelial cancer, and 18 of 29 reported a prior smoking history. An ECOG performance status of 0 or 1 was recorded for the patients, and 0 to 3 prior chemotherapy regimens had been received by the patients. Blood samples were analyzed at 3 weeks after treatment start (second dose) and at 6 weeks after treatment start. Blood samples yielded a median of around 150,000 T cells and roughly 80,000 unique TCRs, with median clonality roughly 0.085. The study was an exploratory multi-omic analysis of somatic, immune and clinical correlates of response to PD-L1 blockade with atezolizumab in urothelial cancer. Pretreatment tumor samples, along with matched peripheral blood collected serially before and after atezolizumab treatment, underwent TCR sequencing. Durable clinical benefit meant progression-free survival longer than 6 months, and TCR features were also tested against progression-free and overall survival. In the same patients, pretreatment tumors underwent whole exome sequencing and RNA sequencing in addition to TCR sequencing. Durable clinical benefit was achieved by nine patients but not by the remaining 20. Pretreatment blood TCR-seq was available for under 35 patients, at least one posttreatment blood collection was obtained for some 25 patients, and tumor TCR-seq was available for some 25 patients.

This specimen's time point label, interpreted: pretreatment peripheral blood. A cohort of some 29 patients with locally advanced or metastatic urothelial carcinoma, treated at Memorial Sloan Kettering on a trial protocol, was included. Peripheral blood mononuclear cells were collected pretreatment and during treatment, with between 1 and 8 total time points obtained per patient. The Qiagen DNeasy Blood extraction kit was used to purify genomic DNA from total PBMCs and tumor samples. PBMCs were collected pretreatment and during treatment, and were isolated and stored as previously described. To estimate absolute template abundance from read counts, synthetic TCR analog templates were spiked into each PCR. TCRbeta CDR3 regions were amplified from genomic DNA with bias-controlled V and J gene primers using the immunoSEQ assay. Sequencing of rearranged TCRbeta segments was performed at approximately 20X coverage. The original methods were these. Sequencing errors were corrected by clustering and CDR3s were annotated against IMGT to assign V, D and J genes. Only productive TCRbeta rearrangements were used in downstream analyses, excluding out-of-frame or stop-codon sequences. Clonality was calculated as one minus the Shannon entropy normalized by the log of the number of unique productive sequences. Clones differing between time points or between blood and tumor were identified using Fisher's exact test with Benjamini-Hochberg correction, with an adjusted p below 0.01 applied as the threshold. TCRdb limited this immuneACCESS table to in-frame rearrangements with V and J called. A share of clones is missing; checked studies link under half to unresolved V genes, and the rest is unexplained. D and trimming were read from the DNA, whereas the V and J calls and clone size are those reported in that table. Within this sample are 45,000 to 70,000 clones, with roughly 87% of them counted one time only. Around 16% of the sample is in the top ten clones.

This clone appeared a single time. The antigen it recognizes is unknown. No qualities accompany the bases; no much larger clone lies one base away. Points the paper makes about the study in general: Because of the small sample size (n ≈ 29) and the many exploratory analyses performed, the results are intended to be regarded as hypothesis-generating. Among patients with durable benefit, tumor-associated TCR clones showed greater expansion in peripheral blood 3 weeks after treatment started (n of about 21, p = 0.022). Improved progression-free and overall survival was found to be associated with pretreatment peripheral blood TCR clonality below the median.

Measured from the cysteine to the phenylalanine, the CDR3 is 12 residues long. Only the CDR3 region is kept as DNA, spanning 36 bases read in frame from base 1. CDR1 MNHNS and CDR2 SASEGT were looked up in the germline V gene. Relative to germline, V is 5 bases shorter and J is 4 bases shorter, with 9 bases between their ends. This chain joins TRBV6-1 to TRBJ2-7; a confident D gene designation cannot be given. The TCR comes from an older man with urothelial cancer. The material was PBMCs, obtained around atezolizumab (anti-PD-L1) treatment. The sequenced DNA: TGTGCCAGCAGTTTGGAGAAGTACGAGCAGTACTTC. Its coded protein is CASSLEKYEQYF.